This T cell receptor beta chain was identified in a study of shared clonotypes between healthy human individuals. Here immunoSEQ multiplex PCR was the method, and the copy in TCRdb shows in-frame clones only, minus some. The sample consists of 2 million to 2.5 million clones, roughly 93% of them appearing once. This CDR3 is built from 16 residues. Trimming removed 6 bases from V and 5 bases from J; junction bases left unmatched: 13. Germline V lookup: CDR1 MDHEN, CDR2 SYDVKM. The sample comprised naive CD4+ T cells from PBMCs. Specified subset: CD45RA+ positively selected. V usage is TRBV28 and J usage is TRBJ1-5; 7 nucleotides match TRBD1. This receptor was obtained from a man between 18 and 35 years old in good health. Some clones in this sample may be carry-over from other donors' samples. CDR3 sequence reads: CASSLAAWDSYQPQHF. As DNA, the CDR3 is TGTGCCAGCAGCCTAGCTGCCTGGGACAGCTATCAGCCCCAGCATTTT.